Listed below are T cell receptor beta chains from one sample, sequenced in a study of T cell responses to AZD1222 COVID-19 vaccine. Here immunoSEQ multiplex PCR was the method, and the copy in TCRdb shows in-frame clones only, minus some. The sample consists of about 140,000 clones, just under 95% of them appearing once. The sequencing used peripheral blood, collected on day 0 of AZD1222 vaccination. The receptors shown here come from an adult in good health. Both conserved end residues are part of each CDR3. The order of the fields is clone size, V gene, D gene, J gene, CDR3 protein, CDR3 DNA. D genes are given only for firm matches. Only some rows state a clone size, as once, few, many or a class for expanded clones.

.	TRBV7-2	TRBD2	TRBJ2-3	CASSSPPGLAGATNTQYF	TGTGCCAGCAGCTCCCCGCCGGGACTAGCGGGGGCCACGAATACGCAGTATTTT
.	TRBV3-1/TRBV3-2	.	TRBJ2-7	CASSQGGMSYEQYF	TGTGCCAGCAGCCAAGGAGGCATGAGCTACGAGCAGTACTTC
.	TRBV6-1	.	TRBJ2-3	CASREGMDTQYF	TGTGCCAGCCGTGAAGGGATGGATACGCAGTATTTT
.	TRBV9	.	TRBJ2-1	CASSVWGYNEQFF	TGTGCCAGCAGCGTTTGGGGCTATAATGAGCAGTTCTTC
.	TRBV27	.	TRBJ2-7	CASSLLGNGPVEQYF	TGTGCCAGCAGTTTACTGGGAAATGGGCCAGTCGAGCAGTACTTC
once	TRBV2	TRBD1	TRBJ1-4	CASSWDRGGEKLFF	TGTGCCAGCAGTTGGGACAGGGGGGGCGAAAAACTGTTTTTT
once	TRBV5-1	TRBD2	TRBJ2-1	CASSLETSREEQFF	TGCGCCAGCAGCTTAGAGACTAGCCGGGAAGAGCAGTTCTTC
.	TRBV18	TRBD1	TRBJ2-6	CASSPPQGQGQYGANVLTF	TGTGCCAGCTCACCACCGCAAGGACAGGGACAGTACGGGGCCAACGTCCTGACTTTC
.	TRBV5-4	.	TRBJ1-4	CASSLGTQEEKLFF	TGTGCCAGCAGCTTGGGGACCCAGGAGGAAAAACTGTTTTTT
medium-sized	TRBV6-4	.	TRBJ2-1	CASSDSTEYNEQFF	TGTGCCAGCAGTGACTCGACAGAATACAATGAGCAGTTCTTC
.	TRBV28	.	TRBJ1-3	CASSFRAAGNTIYF	TGTGCCAGCAGTTTTCGGGCCGCAGGAAACACCATATATTTT
.	TRBV6-5	TRBD2	TRBJ2-1	CASSRLSGAYNEQFF	TGTGCCAGCAGTCGCTTGAGCGGGGCCTACAATGAGCAGTTCTTC
.	TRBV5-1	TRBD2	TRBJ2-7	CASSLVAGTYEQYF	TGCGCCAGCAGCTTGGTAGCGGGTACCTACGAGCAGTACTTC
.	TRBV27	.	TRBJ1-5	CASSPGSLSYQPQHF	TGTGCCAGCAGTCCGGGCTCCCTGAGTTATCAGCCCCAGCATTTT
.	TRBV28	.	TRBJ2-3	CASLKSPPSTDTQYF	TGTGCCAGCCTGAAGTCACCTCCTAGCACAGATACGCAGTATTTT